This TCR beta chain comes out of a study of blood T cells in healthy people across ages. Study findings and constraints: Donors of long life had a larger count of naive CD4+ cells and greater diversity than aged donors.

Turning to this clonotype: The antigen remains unidentified. One junction end does not reproduce the germline sequence, and a read error may be involved.

The use of a sample-barcoded 5' primer and a J-beta primer mix characterized a second PCR of 7 to 11 cycles. TCRdb re-called the 5' RACE reads with MiXCR, one entry per CDR3 protein. The table shows hundreds of thousands of distinct CDR3 sequences, with about 30% occurring only once. Drawing of peripheral blood yielded 7.5 to 10 milliliters from each donor. From germline, CDR1 is MNHEY and CDR2 SMNVEV (reference sequence). The CDR3 runs 18 residues. Sequenced: blood. The origin of this receptor is a woman of 80 years or more in good health. This rearrangement joins TRBV27 to TRBJ1-1; 7 nucleotides line up with TRBD1. CDR3 coding DNA: TGTGCCAGCAGTTGGAGGGGACAGCTCATTTCCCTAAACACTGGAGCTTTCTTT. As protein: CASSWRGQLISLNTGAFF.